The rows below give T cell receptor beta chains drawn from one sample of a study of cytomegalovirus exposure and HLA in healthy donors. The assay was immunoSEQ multiplex PCR, and TCRdb's table has in-frame clones only and misses some. The sample contains around 60,000 clones, 90% to 95% of which appear only once. The source material was PBMCs. The source is a woman aged 18-35 years in good health and CMV-seropositive. Both conserved end residues are part of each CDR3. The order of the fields is CDR3 length, V gene, J gene, CDR3 protein.

15	TRBV10-2	TRBJ2-7	CASSESSGTSYEQYF
16	TRBV10-1	TRBJ2-1	CASSESRSSGAYEQFF
12	TRBV29-1	TRBJ1-1	CSVVYRGYEAFF
16	TRBV4-1	TRBJ1-2	CASSPAATWGNYGYTF
15	TRBV2	TRBJ2-7	CASSWRGTGFNEQYF
16	TRBV7-8	TRBJ1-2	CASLRGRGRANYGYTF
15	TRBV5-1	TRBJ1-1	CASSLSRQVNTEAFF
16	TRBV4-3	TRBJ1-1	CASSLRRDSRGTEAFF
20	TRBV28	TRBJ2-7	CASSFISLRRTSGTNGEQYF
15	TRBV7-9	TRBJ2-5	CASSPTSGGAETQYF
14	TRBV30	TRBJ1-5	CAWSGTLGGQPQHF
15	TRBV7-6	TRBJ2-1	CASTFNAGEGNEQFF
17	TRBV5-1	TRBJ2-7	CASSSTSGSRGSYEQYF
13	TRBV19	TRBJ2-5	CATSQGVIETQYF
15	TRBV27	TRBJ1-1	CASSLSRPANTEAFF
15	TRBV29-1	TRBJ2-1	CSVNLLAIKGNEQFF
13	TRBV5-6	TRBJ2-1	CASSLVDRNEQFF